This record covers a single T cell receptor beta chain. This clone came up a few times. Its antigen is unknown. Per-base quality was not reported, and no clone a single base away is much larger than it. Library preparation was by the immunoSEQ multiplex PCR assay. RNA was extracted from all samples and reverse transcribed into cDNA, which served as template for TCR sequencing. SuperScript III was used for first-strand cDNA synthesis, primed with a 2:1 mix of oligo-dT and random hexamers. A synthetic immune receptor repertoire was used to gauge amplification bias, and whatever bias remained was removed computationally. In the source study's methods: Raw reads were preprocessed to remove errors, and CDR3 was defined by IMGT conventions from the conserved cysteine to phenylalanine. Clonality was calculated as 1 minus Shannon entropy normalized by log2 of the number of productive unique TCRs. Whether scalp clones were CD4 or CD8 was inferred by matching scalp TCRbeta sequences against CD4 and CD8 repertoires sorted from blood. TCRdb carries this immuneACCESS record with in-frame sequences only. Its versions omit some clonotypes, under half of them owing to an unresolved V gene in the studies checked, with the rest unexplained. V, J and clone size are those of that table, while D and trimming were read from the DNA. For this sample the table gives 100,000 to 150,000 clones, of which about 47% were detected only once. The ten largest clonotypes hold approximately 18% of the sample.

This entry belongs to a study of CD8+ T cells in alopecia areata (dated by TCRdb to 2016 to 2019). Some background on the complete study: The treated patients, all with moderate-to-severe alopecia areata, were enrolled in an open-label pilot trial of oral tofacitinib given at 5 to 10 mg twice daily. Patients received tofacitinib for 6 to 18 months and were then followed off drug for 6 months to check for delayed response and recurrence. The study used high-throughput TCRbeta sequencing to examine T cell clonal expansion in alopecia areata, in both the C3H/HeJ mouse model and human patients. Human TCRbeta sequencing covered scalp tissue and sorted CD4+ and CD8+ peripheral blood T cells from patchy and totalis/universalis alopecia areata patients and healthy controls. Tofacitinib-treated patients had biopsies at baseline and at 4 and 24 weeks of treatment, with a later scalp biopsy in several patients. Scalp clonality was compared among normal scalp (n=4), patchy alopecia areata scalp (n=8), and alopecia totalis/universalis scalp (n=8). RNA was extracted with the PAXgene miRNA kit for fixed scalp, the miRNeasy kit for PBMCs, and the RNeasy kit for mouse skin. TCRbeta CDR3 regions were amplified by immunoSEQ multiplex PCR using 35 Vbeta forward and 13 Jbeta reverse primers.

The CDR3 runs 16 residues from the cysteine to the phenylalanine. Only the CDR3 DNA is retained, 48 bases long and in frame from the first base. Relative to germline, V is missing 0 bases and J is missing 4 bases, with 9 bases of the junction outside any gene match. From the germline V gene, CDR1 is SQVTM and CDR2 is ANQGSEA. In the paper's terms, the time point label means: baseline before oral tofacitinib. Lesional scalp punch biopsies and peripheral blood were obtained from alopecia areata patients. PBMCs were separated by density centrifugation and stained for CD3, CD4 and CD8, after which CD4+ and CD8+ T cells were sorted on a FACSAria. Overall study results and their limits: Lesional scalp, especially in alopecia totalis/universalis, showed higher clonality and more expanded CD8+ clones than normal scalp, suggesting antigenic drive. Resident alphabeta T cells in normal human skin are also sequenced, complicating scalp TCR repertoire analysis, unlike mouse skin dominated by gammadelta T cells. Shared TCR sequences between patients were less evident than in mice, which may be partly attributable to HLA diversity in the patient population.

The sequence was collected from a human donor with alopecia areata. This sample comprised CD8+ T cells sorted from blood, obtained at week 0. The rearrangement combines TRBV29-1 with TRBJ2-3; 8 central bases correspond to TRBD1. The nucleotides are TGCAGCGTTGAAGATAGGGCAGGGGGCCCCCCAGATACGCAGTATTTT. This encodes CSVEDRAGGPPDTQYF.